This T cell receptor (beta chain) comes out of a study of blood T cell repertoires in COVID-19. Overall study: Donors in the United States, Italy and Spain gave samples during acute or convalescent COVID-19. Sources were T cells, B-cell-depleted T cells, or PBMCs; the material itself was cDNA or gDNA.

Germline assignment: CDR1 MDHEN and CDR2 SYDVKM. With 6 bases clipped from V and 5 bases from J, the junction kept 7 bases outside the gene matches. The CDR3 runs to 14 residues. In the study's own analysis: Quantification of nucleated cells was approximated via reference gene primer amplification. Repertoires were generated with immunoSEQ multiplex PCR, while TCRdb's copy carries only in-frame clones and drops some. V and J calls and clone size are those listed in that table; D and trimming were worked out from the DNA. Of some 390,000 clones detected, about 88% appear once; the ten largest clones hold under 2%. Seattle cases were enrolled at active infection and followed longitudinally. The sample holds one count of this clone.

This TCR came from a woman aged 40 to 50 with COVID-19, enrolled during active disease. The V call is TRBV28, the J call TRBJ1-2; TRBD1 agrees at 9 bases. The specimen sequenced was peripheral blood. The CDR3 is CASSIGTGIYGYTF. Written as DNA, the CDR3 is TGTGCCAGCAGCATTGGGACAGGGATATATGGCTACACCTTC.